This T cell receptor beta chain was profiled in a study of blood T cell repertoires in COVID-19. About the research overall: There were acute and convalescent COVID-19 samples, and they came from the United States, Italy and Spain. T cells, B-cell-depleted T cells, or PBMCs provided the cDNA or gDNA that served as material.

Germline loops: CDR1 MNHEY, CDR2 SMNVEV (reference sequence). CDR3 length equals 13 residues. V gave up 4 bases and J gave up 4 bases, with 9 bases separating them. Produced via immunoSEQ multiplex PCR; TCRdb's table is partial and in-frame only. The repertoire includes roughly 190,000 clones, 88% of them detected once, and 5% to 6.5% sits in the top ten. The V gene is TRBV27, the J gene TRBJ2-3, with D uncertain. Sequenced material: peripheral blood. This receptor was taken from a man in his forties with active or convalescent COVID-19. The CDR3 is CASSSSGSDTQYF. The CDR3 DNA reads TGTGCCAGCAGTTCGTCCGGTTCAGATACGCAGTATTTT.